Shown below are 14 T cell receptor beta chains from a single sample sequenced in a study of blood T cell repertoires in COVID-19. Clones were read by immunoSEQ multiplex PCR, and TCRdb kept only the in-frame ones, dropping some. The sample holds 270,000 or so clones, about 90% seen once. Source material: peripheral blood. These receptors were collected from a woman aged 55-70 years with COVID-19, enrolled during active disease.

The chain links TRBV27 to TRBJ1-5, with D maybe TRBD1 (5 bases). This CDR3 spans 13 amino acids. V was shortened by 8 bases and J by 5 bases, with 13 bases between the two germline ends. The germline CDR1 and CDR2 sequences are MNHEY and SMNVEV (reference sequence). The CDR3: CASGFDRYQPQHF. The DNA of the CDR3 is TGTGCCAGCGGGTTCGACAGATATCAGCCCCAGCATTTT.

This chain joins TRBV7-3 and TRBJ2-2; D perhaps matches TRBD1 (5 bases). Trimming removed 7 bases from V and 5 bases from J, with 17 bases in between. Germline values: CDR1 SGHTA, CDR2 FQGTGA. There are 15 residues in the CDR3. Here the CDR3 reads CASTPQAAATGELFF. In DNA, the CDR3 is TGTGCCAGCACCCCACAGGCGGCGGCGACCGGGGAGCTGTTTTTT.

As to this clone: The sample contains more than one DNA sequence encoding this CDR3. This chain joins TRBV7-9 and TRBJ2-7; D uncertain. CDR1 is SEHNR, CDR2 FQNEAQ, per germline (reference sequence). Between the trimmed V and J ends, which lost 1 base and 4 bases, there was a span of 8 bases. There are 13 residues in the CDR3. The CDR3 DNA sequence: TGTGCCAGCAGCTTAGATTCTTCTTACGAGCAGTACTTC. It translates to CASSLDSSYEQYF.

The rearrangement joins TRBV5-1 to TRBJ2-4, with a weak D call TRBD2 (6 bases). The V and J ends lost 6 bases and 1 base respectively, with 23 bases between them. Germline CDR1 SGHRS, CDR2 YFSETQ. This CDR3 spans 18 amino acids. CDR3 nucleotides: TGCGCCAGCACCCGTGGGGACTTCCTTAGACGGGCCAAAAACATTCAGTACTTC. This sequence encodes CASTRGDFLRRAKNIQYF.

The chain carries TRBV18 and TRBJ1-4, with a possible D match to TRBD1 (5 bases). This CDR3 is built from 13 residues. The germline V gene has CDR1 KGHSH and CDR2 LQKENI. V lost 3 bases and J lost 6, with 8 bases in between. CDR3 sequence (DNA): TGTGCCAGCTCACCGGGGCTGCATGAAAAACTGTTTTTT. It is translated as CASSPGLHEKLFF.

The V and J genes are TRBV2 and TRBJ2-5; 8 bases align to TRBD2. V lost 2 bases and J lost 2; bases outside the gene matches: 7. The CDR3 consists of 16 residues. Germline V gene lookup returns CDR1 SNHLY and CDR2 FYNNEI. This CDR3 is CASSEMGLGVQETQYF. In DNA form, the CDR3 reads TGTGCCAGCAGTGAAATGGGACTAGGAGTTCAAGAGACCCAGTACTTC.

V gene TRBV12-3 or TRBV12-4 combines with J gene TRBJ1-2; 7 nucleotides match TRBD1. V dropped 6 bases and J dropped 8; count of bases not matched to a gene: 6. CDR3 length equals 12 residues. CDR3 sequence (DNA): TGTGCCAGCAGAGGGACAGTGGAAGGCTACACCTTC. Its protein is CASRGTVEGYTF.

The J gene is TRBJ2-1, the V gene TRBV7-3, with 12 positions matching TRBD2. This CDR3 region has 19 residues. V gave up 5 bases and J gave up 8 bases; unmatched junction bases: 19. Germline lookup yields CDR1 SGHTA and CDR2 FQGTGA. The CDR3 DNA follows: TGTGCCAGCAGCCGACCCAACTCGGCTAGCGGGGGGGCCAGGTATGAGCAGTTCTTC. Translation gives CASSRPNSASGGARYEQFF.

CDR3 loop: CASSYAAGSGANVLTF. The CDR3 DNA is TGTGCCAGCAGTTATGCCGCGGGCTCTGGGGCCAACGTCCTGACTTTC. The chain combines TRBV6-2 or TRBV6-3 with TRBJ2-6; D is perhaps TRBD2 (5 bases). The CDR3 is made up of 16 amino acids. Deletions cut 3 bases from V and 0 bases from J, with 9 bases between. In germline, CDR1 is MNHEY, CDR2 SVGEGT.

The genes are TRBV7-8 and TRBJ2-2; no definite D call. Trimming took off 4 bases at V and 6 bases at J, with 12 bases between the two ends. The CDR3 covers 14 residues. The V gene's germline CDR1 is SGHVS and CDR2 FQNEAQ. CDR3 loop: CASSSRSTSGELFF. CDR3 in DNA: TGTGCCAGCAGCTCGCGATCCACTTCCGGGGAGCTGTTTTTT.

This sequence joins TRBV6-1 and TRBJ1-3; a possible D gene is TRBD1 (5 bases). This CDR3 comprises 15 residues. The germline V gene has CDR1 MNHNS and CDR2 SASEGT. Trimming removed 1 base at V and 2 bases at J, with 9 bases between. DNA of the CDR3: TGTGCCAGCAGTGAAGACGGCAGGGCTGGAAACACCATATATTTT. Encoded protein: CASSEDGRAGNTIYF.

J is TRBJ2-7 and V is TRBV3-1 (or the pseudogene TRBV3-2); a weak D match, TRBD2 (6 bases). Germline V gene lookup returns CDR1 LGHDT and CDR2 YNNKEL (reference sequence). The CDR3 is 14 residues long. V shed 8 bases and J shed 6 bases, with 20 bases lying between them. The CDR3 region is CASSRDLTGSEQYF. DNA for the CDR3: TGTGCCAGCTCCCGGGACCTCACCGGGAGCGAGCAGTACTTC.

The table lists this clone with a count of one. The rearrangement joins TRBV7-2 to TRBJ1-2; D is possibly TRBD1 (5 bases). The CDR3 has 14 residues. CDR1 SGHTA and CDR2 FQGNSA come from the germline V gene. Trimming pared 2 bases from V and 7 bases from J, leaving 14 bases between. CDR3 nucleotide sequence: TGTGCCAGCAGCTTAACGGGGGAACTTCGTGGCTACACCTTC. Translating it yields CASSLTGELRGYTF.

The chain uses TRBV5-1 and TRBJ1-6; TRBD1 aligns across 7 bases. The length of the CDR3 is 21 residues. V lost 4 bases to trimming and J lost 9 bases; unmatched junction nucleotides: 28. Germline CDR1 is SGHRS and CDR2 is YFSETQ. CDR3 in amino acids: CASSRRGQGPNDLSGISPLHF. In nucleotides, the CDR3 is TGCGCCAGCAGCCGGAGGGGGCAGGGGCCCAATGACTTGAGTGGGATTTCACCCCTCCACTTT.